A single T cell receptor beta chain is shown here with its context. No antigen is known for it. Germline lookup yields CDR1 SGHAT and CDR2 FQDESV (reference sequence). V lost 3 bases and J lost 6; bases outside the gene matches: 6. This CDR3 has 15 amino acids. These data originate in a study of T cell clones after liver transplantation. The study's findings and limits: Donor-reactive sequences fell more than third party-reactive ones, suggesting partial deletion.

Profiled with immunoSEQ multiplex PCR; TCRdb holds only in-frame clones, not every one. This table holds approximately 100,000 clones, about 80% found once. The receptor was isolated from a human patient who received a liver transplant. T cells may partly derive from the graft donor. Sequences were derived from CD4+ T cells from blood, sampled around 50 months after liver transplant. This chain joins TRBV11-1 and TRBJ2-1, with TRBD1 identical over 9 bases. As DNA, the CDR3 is TGTGCCAGCAGCTTCCAGACAGGGGGAGGCAATGAGCAGTTCTTC. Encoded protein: CASSFQTGGGNEQFF. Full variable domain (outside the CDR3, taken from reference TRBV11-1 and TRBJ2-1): EAEVAQSPRYKITEKSQAVAFWCDPISGHATLYWYRQILGQGPELLVQFQDESVVDDSQLPKDRFSAERLKGVDSTLKIQPAELGDSAMYLCASSFQTGGGNEQFFGPGTRLTVL.